This T cell receptor beta chain stems from a study of blood T cells in healthy people across ages. As regards this clonotype: An end of the junction does not agree with germline; a read error may underlie this.

Next came a second PCR, run for roughly 6 to 11 cycles, which used a sample-barcoded 5' primer along with a J-beta primer mix. Per-sample output comprised a minimum of 2.5 million paired-end reads containing CDR3. TCRdb recomputed calls from the 5' RACE reads with MiXCR, one row per CDR3 protein. The sample consists of 1.5 million to 2 million distinct CDR3 sequences, about two fifths of them appearing once. This CDR3 spans 15 amino acids. The source is a human donor in good health. The chain couples TRBV12-3 or TRBV12-4 to TRBJ2-3, with D perhaps TRBD1 (6 bases). Sequencing used blood. The CDR3, as DNA: TGTGCCAGCAGTTTAGAGCTCGCGCGGACAGATGCGCAGTATTTT. Its protein product is CASSLELARTDAQYF.